This TCR beta chain was sequenced for a study of blood T cell repertoires in COVID-19 (dated by TCRdb to the early 2020s). With regard to the full study: The collaborator samples originated in the United States, Italy and Spain and spanned the acute and convalescent phases of COVID-19. The prospective study material was composed of cDNA or gDNA derived from T cells, B-cell-depleted T cells, or PBMCs. Deeply sampled blood TCRbeta repertoires from subjects exposed to, actively infected with, or recovered from COVID-19 were included in the dataset. A freely available public database, intended as a resource for researchers studying the immune response to SARS-CoV-2, is where the repertoires were released. The samples were drawn from the first 160 participants of the ongoing ImmuneRACE study and from 950 to 1,500 subjects provided by 6 global collaborators. Sample metadata almost always included a de-identified subject ID, COVID-19 status, age in years and sex. Where available, HLA class I and class II types were obtained from metadata supplied by the sample provider rather than from assay-based typing.

A distance of 12 bases separates the germline ends of V and J, which lose 5 bases and 4 bases respectively. From the cysteine through the phenylalanine, the CDR3 covers 14 amino acids. Solely the CDR3 DNA is kept, with 42 bases framed from the first base. As encoded in the germline V gene (reference sequence), CDR1 is LNHDA while CDR2 is SQIVND. Summary of the overall study and its limitations: Clinical and demographic metadata were provided uncurated, with the amount varying by source and participant.

As regards this clone: What this receptor recognizes is not known. No quality values exist for individual bases; no much larger clone is one base distant.

Collaborating institutions collected whole blood in K2EDTA tubes following their own protocols. For TCRbeta analysis, collaborator samples were shipped as frozen whole blood, as isolated PBMCs, or as DNA extracted from either sample type. TCRbeta CDR3 regions were amplified from genomic DNA using the immunoSEQ Assay, a bias-controlled multiplex PCR. Per the authors' processing: Within the assay, amplification of reference gene primers was used to estimate how many nucleated cells each sample contained. Sequence reads were collapsed and filtered to measure the absolute abundance of every unique TCRbeta CDR3 rearrangement. For each sample, productive Simpson clonality was calculated by taking the square root of Simpson's diversity index across productive rearrangements. TCRdb mirrors the immuneACCESS table, restricted to in-frame sequences. Some clones are absent from its copies; in checked studies, under half trace to an unresolved V gene, and the reason for the others is unknown. The V and J calls and clone size come from that table; D and trimming were worked out from the DNA. The sample records a few hundred thousand clones, around 89% of which are singletons. About 0.8% of the sample goes to the ten largest clones.

The chain links TRBV19 with TRBJ1-5; perhaps TRBD1 is the D gene, with 6 bases matching. The sample taken for sequencing was peripheral blood. The sequence came from a man aged 25-40 years with acute or convalescent COVID-19. The DNA sequence follows: TGTGCCAGTAGTTATGGACAGAGAAATCAGCCCCAGCATTTT. Translation gives CASSYGQRNQPQHF. This CDR3, with the reference TRBV19 and TRBJ1-5 proteins standing in past its ends, gives the full variable domain DGGITQSPKYLFRKEGQNVTLSCEQNLNHDAMYWYRQDPGQGLRLIYYSQIVNDFQKGDIAEGYSVSREKKESFPLTVTSAQKNPTAFYLCASSYGQRNQPQHFGDGTRLSIL.